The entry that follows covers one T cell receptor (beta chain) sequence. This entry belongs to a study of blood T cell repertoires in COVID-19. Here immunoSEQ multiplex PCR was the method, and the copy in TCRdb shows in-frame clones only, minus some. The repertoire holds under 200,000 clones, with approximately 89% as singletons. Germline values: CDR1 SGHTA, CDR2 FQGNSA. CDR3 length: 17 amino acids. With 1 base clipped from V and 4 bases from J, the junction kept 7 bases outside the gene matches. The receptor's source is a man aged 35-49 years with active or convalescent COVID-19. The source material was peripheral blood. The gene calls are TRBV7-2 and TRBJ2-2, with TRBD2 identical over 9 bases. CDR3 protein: CASSLGGLAGITGELFF. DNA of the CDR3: TGTGCCAGCAGCTTAGGTGGGCTAGCGGGGATCACCGGGGAGCTGTTTTTT. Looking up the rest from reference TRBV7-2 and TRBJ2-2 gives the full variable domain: GAGVSQSPSNKVTEKGKDVELRCDPISGHTALYWYRQSLGQGLEFLIYFQGNSAPDKSGLPSDRFSAERTGGSVSTLTIQRTQQEDSAVYLCASSLGGLAGITGELFFGEGSRLTVL.